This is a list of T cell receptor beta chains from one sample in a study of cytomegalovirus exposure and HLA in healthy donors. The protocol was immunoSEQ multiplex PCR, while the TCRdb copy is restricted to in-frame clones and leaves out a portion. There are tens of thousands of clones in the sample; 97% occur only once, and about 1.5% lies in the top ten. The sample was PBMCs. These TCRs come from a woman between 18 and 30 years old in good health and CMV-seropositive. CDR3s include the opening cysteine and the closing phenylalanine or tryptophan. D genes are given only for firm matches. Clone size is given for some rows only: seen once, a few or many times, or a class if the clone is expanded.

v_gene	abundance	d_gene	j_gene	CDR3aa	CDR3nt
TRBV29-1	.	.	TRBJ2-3	CSAGKTGRTDTQYF	TGCAGCGCCGGAAAGACAGGCCGCACAGATACGCAGTATTTT
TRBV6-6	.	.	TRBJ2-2	CASSYWASKPGELFF	TGTGCCAGCAGTTACTGGGCTAGCAAACCGGGGGAGCTGTTTTTT
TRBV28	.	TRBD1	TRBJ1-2	CASKNSGTGGFYGYTF	TGTGCCAGCAAGAACTCCGGGACAGGGGGCTTCTATGGCTACACCTTC
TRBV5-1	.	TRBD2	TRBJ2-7	CASSLAGEKDEQYF	TGCGCCAGCAGCTTAGCGGGAGAAAAAGACGAGCAGTACTTC
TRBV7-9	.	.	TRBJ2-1	CASSLLFGGGSDEQFF	TGTGCCAGCAGCTTACTCTTCGGGGGAGGAAGCGATGAGCAGTTCTTC
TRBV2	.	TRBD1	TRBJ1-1	CASGTGTFMNTEAFF	TGTGCCAGCGGGACAGGGACCTTCATGAACACTGAAGCTTTCTTT
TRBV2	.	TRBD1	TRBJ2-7	CASSVAGGDYEQYF	TGTGCCAGCAGTGTGGCAGGGGGTGACTACGAGCAGTACTTC
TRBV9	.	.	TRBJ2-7	CASSVGGRFSYEQYF	TGTGCCAGCAGCGTAGGGGGCAGGTTTTCCTACGAGCAGTACTTC
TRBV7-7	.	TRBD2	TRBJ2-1	CASSLAVAGPYNEQFF	TGTGCTAGCAGCTTAGCGGTAGCGGGGCCATACAATGAGCAGTTCTTC
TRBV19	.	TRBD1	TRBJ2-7	CASSQKGRQGLRAYEQYF	TGTGCCAGTAGCCAAAAAGGACGACAGGGCCTCAGAGCCTACGAGCAGTACTTC
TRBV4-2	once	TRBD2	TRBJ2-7	CASSRGTSSYEQYF	TGTGCCAGCAGCCGAGGGACTAGCTCCTACGAGCAGTACTTC
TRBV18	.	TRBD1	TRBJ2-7	CASSPLSQGAREQYF	TGTGCCAGCTCACCATTGTCTCAGGGGGCGCGCGAGCAGTACTTC
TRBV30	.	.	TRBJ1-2	CAWSARGYGYTF	TGTGCCTGGAGTGCGAGAGGGTATGGCTACACCTTC
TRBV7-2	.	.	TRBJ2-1	CASSLQSGGLYNEQFF	TGTGCCAGCAGCTTACAGAGCGGAGGCCTCTACAATGAGCAGTTCTTC
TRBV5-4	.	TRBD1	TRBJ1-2	CASSLVAGGSEGYTF	TGTGCCAGCAGCTTGGTTGCAGGGGGGTCTGAGGGCTACACCTTC
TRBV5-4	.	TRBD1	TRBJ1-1	CASSFGPGGITEAFF	TGTGCCAGCAGCTTCGGTCCAGGGGGGATCACTGAAGCTTTCTTT
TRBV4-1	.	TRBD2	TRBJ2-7	CASSQGTSGRAEGYEQYF	TGCGCCAGCAGCCAAGGGACTAGCGGGAGGGCCGAGGGGTACGAGCAGTACTTC
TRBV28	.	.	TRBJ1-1	CASSTGGRGTEAFF	TGTGCCAGCAGCACCGGGGGGCGGGGGACTGAAGCTTTCTTT
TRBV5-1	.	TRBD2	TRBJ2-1	CASSLDSGSSYNEQFF	TGCGCCAGCAGCTTGGATAGCGGGAGCTCCTACAATGAGCAGTTCTTC
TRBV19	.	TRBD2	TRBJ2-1	CASSIASGPLTSGSYNEQFF	TGTGCCAGTAGTATAGCCTCCGGCCCCCTTACTAGCGGATCCTACAATGAGCAGTTCTTC
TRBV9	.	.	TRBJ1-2	CASSGTHGYTF	TGTGCCAGCAGCGGGACACATGGCTACACCTTC
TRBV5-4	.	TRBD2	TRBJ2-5	CASRATSGRAKSGETQYF	TGTGCCAGCAGGGCGACTAGCGGGAGGGCCAAAAGTGGAGAGACCCAGTACTTC
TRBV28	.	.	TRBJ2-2	CASAPDLRASGTGELFF	TGTGCCAGCGCTCCCGATTTGAGGGCCTCGGGCACCGGGGAGCTGTTTTTT
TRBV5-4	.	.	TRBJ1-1	CASSLAGGAEAFF	TGTGCCAGCAGCTTGGCGGGGGGAGCTGAAGCTTTCTTT
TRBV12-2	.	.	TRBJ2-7	CASRLSSDPTDREQLYEQYF	TGTGCAAGTCGCTTAAGCTCGGATCCGACGGACAGGGAACAACTCTACGAGCAGTACTTC
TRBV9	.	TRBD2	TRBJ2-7	CASSPGTSADEQYF	TGTGCCAGCAGCCCAGGGACTAGCGCAGACGAGCAGTACTTC
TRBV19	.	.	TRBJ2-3	CASAQVPTDTQYF	TGTGCCAGCGCACAAGTCCCCACAGATACGCAGTATTTT
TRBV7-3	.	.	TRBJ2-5	CASSLVAGQTQYF	TGTGCCAGCAGCTTAGTCGCGGGGCAGACCCAGTACTTC
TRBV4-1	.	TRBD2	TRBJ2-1	CASSQEWTSGRGNEQFF	TGCGCCAGCAGCCAAGAGTGGACTAGCGGGAGGGGCAATGAGCAGTTCTTC
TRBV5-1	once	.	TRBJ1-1	CASSLDGLPNTEAFF	TGCGCCAGCAGCTTGGACGGACTGCCGAACACTGAAGCTTTCTTT
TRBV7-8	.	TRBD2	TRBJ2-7	CASSSGTSGTYEQYF	TGTGCCAGCAGCTCCGGGACTAGCGGAACCTACGAGCAGTACTTC
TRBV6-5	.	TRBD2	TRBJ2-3	CASRISGSISDTQYF	TGTGCCAGCAGGATTAGCGGGTCAATCTCAGATACGCAGTATTTT
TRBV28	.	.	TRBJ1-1	CASSSATRTEAFF	TGTGCCAGCAGTTCCGCGACACGCACTGAAGCTTTCTTT
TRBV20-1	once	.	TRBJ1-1	CSARDLTEAFF	TGCAGTGCTAGAGATCTCACTGAAGCTTTCTTT
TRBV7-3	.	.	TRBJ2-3	CASSFLPSSIERADTQYF	TGTGCCAGCAGCTTTTTGCCGAGTTCCATAGAGCGTGCAGATACGCAGTATTTT
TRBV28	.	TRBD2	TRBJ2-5	CASSLLGLAGPSEGSQYF	TGTGCCAGCAGTTTATTAGGGCTAGCGGGGCCCTCCGAGGGGTCCCAGTACTTC
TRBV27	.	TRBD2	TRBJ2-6	CASRGPRRLAGASGANVLTF	TGTGCCAGCAGGGGACCGCGCAGACTAGCGGGTGCCTCTGGGGCCAACGTCCTGACTTTC
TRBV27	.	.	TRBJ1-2	CASSLQGTYYGYTF	TGTGCCAGCAGCTTACAGGGAACTTACTATGGCTACACCTTC
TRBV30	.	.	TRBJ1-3	CAWSVGGVSSGNTIYF	TGTGCCTGGAGTGTAGGGGGGGTCAGCTCTGGAAACACCATATATTTT
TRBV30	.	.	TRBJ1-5	CAWSSQGGTQPQHF	TGTGCCTGGAGTTCCCAGGGAGGGACTCAGCCCCAGCATTTT
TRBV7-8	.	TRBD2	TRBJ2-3	CASSLDGGLAGGTDTQYF	TGTGCCAGCAGCTTAGATGGGGGACTAGCGGGAGGCACAGATACGCAGTATTTT
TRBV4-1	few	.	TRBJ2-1	CASSQEGAGRISYNEQFF	TGCGCCAGCAGCCAAGAAGGCGCAGGGAGGATATCCTACAATGAGCAGTTCTTC
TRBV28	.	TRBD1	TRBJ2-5	CASSLSLGQGETQYF	TGTGCCAGCAGTTTATCCCTCGGACAGGGGGAGACCCAGTACTTC
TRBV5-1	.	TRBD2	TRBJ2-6	CASSFKSSGGVISSGANVLTF	TGCGCCAGCAGCTTCAAGTCTAGCGGGGGGGTAATTAGCTCTGGGGCCAACGTCCTGACTTTC
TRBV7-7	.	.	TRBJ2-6	CASSPLGANVLTF	TGTGCTAGCAGCCCGTTGGGGGCCAACGTCCTGACTTTC
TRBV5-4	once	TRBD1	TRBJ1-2	CASSTQGAPGYTF	TGTGCCAGCAGCACCCAGGGGGCGCCAGGCTACACCTTC